One and the same sample provided the 20 T cell receptor beta chains below, sequenced in a study of blood T cell repertoires in COVID-19. Libraries were prepared by immunoSEQ multiplex PCR; TCRdb keeps only in-frame clonotypes and omits some of them. The sample lists 280,000 or so clones, 65% to 90% occurring once. The sample taken for sequencing was peripheral blood. The receptor source for this set is a human donor in a cohort sampled during active COVID-19.

J is TRBJ2-7 and V is TRBV29-1; 15 nucleotides align to TRBD2. J was trimmed by 3 bases and V by 4 bases; bases with no gene match: 4. CDR3 length: 15 amino acids. Germline V gene sequence: CDR1 SQVTM, CDR2 ANQGSEA. The CDR3 sequence: CSVGGLAGGDYEQYF. The CDR3 region has the DNA TGCAGCGTTGGCGGACTAGCGGGAGGGGACTACGAGCAGTACTTC.

V usage is TRBV19 and J usage is TRBJ2-1; D perhaps matches TRBD2 (6 bases). The V gene lost 4 bases and the J gene lost 7 bases, with 17 bases spanning the gap. Germline values: CDR1 LNHDA, CDR2 SQIVND (reference sequence). This CDR3 has 15 amino acids. The CDR3 loop is CASSTPRTILNEQFF. The CDR3 DNA sequence: TGTGCCAGTAGTACCCCCCGGACTATCCTTAATGAGCAGTTCTTC.

The V call is TRBV7-2, the J call TRBJ1-1; 7 nucleotides match TRBD1. The CDR3 sequence is 15 residues long. Germline V CDR1 and CDR2: SGHTA, FQGNSA. The J segment lost 1 base and the V segment lost 2 bases, leaving 4 bases of the junction unmatched. The CDR3 reads CASSLTGTANTEAFF. The CDR3 region has the DNA TGTGCCAGCAGCTTAACCGGGACAGCGAACACTGAAGCTTTCTTT.

The gene calls are TRBV19 and TRBJ2-7; a weak D match, TRBD2 (6 bases). CDR1 and CDR2 from the germline V gene are LNHDA and SQIVND (reference sequence). Trimming took off 5 bases at V and 7 bases at J, with 12 bases between the two ends. The CDR3 has 12 amino acids. The chain's CDR3 is CASSGGLGEQYF. For the CDR3, the DNA is TGTGCCAGTAGTGGGGGGTTGGGGGAGCAGTACTTC.

V usage is TRBV9 and J usage is TRBJ1-6; D unresolved. This CDR3 contains 15 residues. Germline CDR1 SGDLS, CDR2 YYNGEE. V was clipped by 2 bases and J by 2 bases, with 8 bases between them. In nucleotides, the CDR3 is TGTGCCAGCAGCGTCGGGTTGCCCTATAATTCACCCCTCCACTTT. It encodes CASSVGLPYNSPLHF.

The chain links TRBV3-1 (or the pseudogene TRBV3-2) to TRBJ2-5; 12 nucleotides align to TRBD2. The CDR3 has 19 amino acids. Germline trimming cut 0 bases from V and 1 base from J; bases unmatched to any gene: 9. The germline V gene has CDR1 LGHDT and CDR2 YNNKEL (reference sequence). For the CDR3, the DNA is TGTGCCAGCAGCCAAGATCTTAAGACTAGCGGGAGCCCCCAAGAGACCCAGTACTTC. It specifies CASSQDLKTSGSPQETQYF.

V usage is TRBV5-1 and J usage is TRBJ2-1; D is possibly TRBD1 (5 bases). Trimming removed 0 bases from V and 3 bases from J, with 13 bases in between. The CDR3 has 16 amino acids. Germline-derived CDR1 and CDR2 are SGHRS and YFSETQ. The CDR3 DNA reads as TGCGCCAGCAGCTTGGACTACAGGCGAATCTACAATGAGCAGTTCTTC. This gives the protein CASSLDYRRIYNEQFF. The full variable domain, rest sourced from reference TRBV5-1 and TRBJ2-1, is KAGVTQTPRYLIKTRGQQVTLSCSPISGHRSVSWYQQTPGQGLQFLFEYFSETQRNKGNFPGRFSGRQFSNSRSEMNVSTLELGDSALYLCASSLDYRRIYNEQFFGPGTRLTVL.

This chain links TRBV10-3 with TRBJ1-5; 7 bases fit TRBD1. V gave up 6 bases and J gave up 5 bases; unmatched junction bases: 10. Germline-derived CDR1 and CDR2 are ENHRY and SYGVKD. The CDR3 contains 15 residues. The CDR3 DNA reads as TGTGCCATCAGCGTTAGACAGGGCGCGGATCAGCCCCAGCATTTT. Protein product: CAISVRQGADQPQHF.

The CDR3 DNA reads as TGTGCCAGCAGCGTAGCTCCTAGCGGGAACACCGGGGAGCTGTTTTTT. Translation gives CASSVAPSGNTGELFF. This chain joins TRBV9 and TRBJ2-2, with 7 bases that match TRBD2. The CDR3 is 16 residues long. Looked up from germline, CDR1 is SGDLS and CDR2 is YYNGEE. After removal of 0 bases from V and 1 base from J, the junction contained 3 bases not matched to a gene.

The J gene is TRBJ2-7, the V gene TRBV5-1, with D possibly matching TRBD1 (5 bases). Germline loops: CDR1 SGHRS, CDR2 YFSETQ. The length of the CDR3 is 15 residues. The germline V and J ends were trimmed by 4 bases and 0 bases, with 14 bases remaining between them. The CDR3 DNA reads as TGCGCCAGCAGCGTAGGGGTCGGCTCCTCCTACGAGCAGTACTTC. The encoded protein is CASSVGVGSSYEQYF.

The rearrangement links TRBV28 to TRBJ2-7; 7 positions match TRBD1. Trimming removed 5 bases from V and 0 bases from J; junction bases left unmatched: 4. CDR3 size: 14 residues. CDR1 is MDHEN, CDR2 SYDVKM, per germline. In nucleotides, the CDR3 is TGTGCCAGCAGTCGGGACAGATTCTCCTACGAGCAGTACTTC. Translating it yields CASSRDRFSYEQYF.

The rearrangement uses TRBV7-9 and TRBJ1-4, with 8 bases lining up with TRBD1. This CDR3 spans 14 amino acids. V was clipped by 3 bases and J by 3 bases; unmatched bases: 0. Germline V gene lookup returns CDR1 SEHNR and CDR2 FQNEAQ (reference sequence). CDR3 nucleotides: TGTGCCAGCAGCTTGGGACAGGCTAATGAAAAACTGTTTTTT. Its protein product is CASSLGQANEKLFF. The entire variable domain, with the rest obtained from reference TRBV7-9 and TRBJ1-4, is as follows: DTGVSQNPRHKITKRGQNVTFRCDPISEHNRLYWYRQTLGQGPEFLTYFQNEAQLEKSRLLSDRFSAERPKGSFSTLEIQRTEQGDSAMYLCASSLGQANEKLFFGSGTQLSVL.

The CDR3 is CASSLGLDELVGGRTSLYNEQFF. The DNA for the CDR3 is TGCGCCAGCAGCCTGGGTTTGGACGAACTCGTCGGCGGGAGAACTAGCCTATACAATGAGCAGTTCTTC. The chain employs TRBV5-1 and TRBJ2-1; 7 bases fit TRBD2. Germline V lookup: CDR1 SGHRS, CDR2 YFSETQ. This CDR3 has 23 amino acids. After removal of 4 bases from V and 4 bases from J, the junction contained 32 bases not matched to a gene.

The chain employs TRBV2 and TRBJ1-5; TRBD1 is a possible D gene (6 bases). Germline lookup yields CDR1 SNHLY and CDR2 FYNNEI. The V end was cut by 5 bases, the J end by 7 bases, with 18 bases between. The CDR3 has 15 residues. The CDR3 DNA reads as TGTGCCAGCAGTTCAGGGGTCCCACAATGGCAGCCCCAGCATTTT. Amino acids: CASSSGVPQWQPQHF.

At least ten counts were recorded for this clone. The CDR3 DNA sequence: TGTGCCAGCAGCAATCGCCGGGACAGCGATCCATACGAGCAGTACTTC. Protein sequence: CASSNRRDSDPYEQYF. The rearrangement joins TRBV7-8 to TRBJ2-7; 7 positions agree with TRBD1. J gave up 4 bases and V 5 bases, and 14 bases lay outside the gene matches. Germline CDR1 is SGHVS and CDR2 is FQNEAQ. CDR3 length: 16 amino acids. The full variable domain, with the rest looked up from reference TRBV7-8 and TRBJ2-7, is GAGVSQSPRYKVAKRGQDVALRCDPISGHVSLFWYQQALGQGPEFLTYFQNEAQLDKSGLPSDRFFAERPEGSVSTLKIQRTQQEDSAVYLCASSNRRDSDPYEQYFGPGTRLTVT.

In its sample, this clone was seen once. This rearrangement joins TRBV27 to TRBJ1-4; maybe TRBD1 (6 bases). This CDR3 is 16 amino acids long. CDR1 and CDR2 from the germline V gene are MNHEY and SMNVEV (reference sequence). V was cut by 0 bases and J by 5 bases, with 13 bases left in between. The DNA of the CDR3 is TGTGCCAGCAGTTTATCGATGGACAGTTTCAATGAAAAACTGTTTTTT. Amino acids: CASSLSMDSFNEKLFF.

V gene TRBV30 combines with J gene TRBJ1-3, with D possibly TRBD1 on 5 matching bases. Germline loops: CDR1 GTSNPN, CDR2 SVGIG (reference sequence). V gave up 4 bases and J gave up 3 bases, with 13 bases separating them. The CDR3 sequence is 14 residues long. In DNA form, the CDR3 reads TGTGCCTGGAATAGGGGTCCCCTTGGAAACACCATATATTTT. Encoded protein: CAWNRGPLGNTIYF.

There are a few counts of this clone. The CDR3 DNA is TGCGCCAGCAGCATATCAGGGGACCTAGAGACCCAGTACTTC. As protein: CASSISGDLETQYF. This chain joins TRBV5-1 and TRBJ2-5; possibly TRBD1 for D (6 bases). Trimming cost V 4 bases and J 4 bases, with 14 bases left between them. This CDR3 comprises 14 residues. CDR1 and CDR2 (germline): SGHRS, YFSETQ.

The rearrangement links TRBV14 to TRBJ2-7; D is possibly TRBD1 (6 bases). CDR1 and CDR2 from the germline V gene are SGHDN and FVKESK. Trimming pared 4 bases from V and 7 bases from J, leaving 17 bases between. This CDR3 is built from 14 residues. The CDR3 here is CASSPRQVLGEQYF. The CDR3 DNA follows: TGTGCCAGCAGCCCCCGACAGGTCCTGGGGGAGCAGTACTTC.

This clone was picked up one time. The chain links TRBV4-1 to TRBJ1-5, with D uncertain. This CDR3 has 13 amino acids. The germline gives CDR1 MGHRA, CDR2 YSYEKL. With 0 bases removed from V and 5 bases from J, the gap between germline ends came to 5 bases. The CDR3 reads CASSQDLYQPQHF. The CDR3 region has the DNA TGCGCCAGCAGCCAAGATTTATATCAGCCCCAGCATTTT.